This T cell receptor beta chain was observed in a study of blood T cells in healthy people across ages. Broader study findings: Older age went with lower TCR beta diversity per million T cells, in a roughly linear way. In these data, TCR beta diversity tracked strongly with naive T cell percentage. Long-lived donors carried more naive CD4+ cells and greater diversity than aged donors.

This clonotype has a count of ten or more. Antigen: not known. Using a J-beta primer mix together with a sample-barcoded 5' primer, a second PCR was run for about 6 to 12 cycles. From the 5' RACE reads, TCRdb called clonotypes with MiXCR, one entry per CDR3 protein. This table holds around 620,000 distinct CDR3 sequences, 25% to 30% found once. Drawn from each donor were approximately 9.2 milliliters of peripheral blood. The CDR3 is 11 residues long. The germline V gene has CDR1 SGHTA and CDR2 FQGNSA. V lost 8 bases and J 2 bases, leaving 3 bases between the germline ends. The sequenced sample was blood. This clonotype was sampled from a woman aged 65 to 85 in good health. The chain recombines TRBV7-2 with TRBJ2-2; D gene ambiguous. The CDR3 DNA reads TGTGCCAGCGGTAACACCGGGGAGCTGTTTTTT. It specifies CASGNTGELFF. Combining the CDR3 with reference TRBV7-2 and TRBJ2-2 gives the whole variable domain GAGVSQSPSNKVTEKGKDVELRCDPISGHTALYWYRQSLGQGLEFLIYFQGNSAPDKSGLPSDRFSAERTGGSVSTLTIQRTQQEDSAVYLCASGNTGELFFGEGSRLTVL.